These 5 T cell receptor beta chains originate from one sample sequenced in a study of control samples from healthy donors and cancer patients. Method: immunoSEQ multiplex PCR; TCRdb's copy keeps in-frame clones and lacks some. This sample has approximately 150,000 clones, with approximately 93% found just once. What was sequenced was blood. The source of these receptors is a man aged 18 to 30 in good health.

The chain is built from TRBV28 and TRBJ2-2; D is tentatively TRBD1 or TRBD2 (5 bases each). This CDR3 contains 16 residues. Trimming took 1 base from V and 3 from J, leaving 12 bases between them. The germline CDR1 and CDR2 sequences are MDHEN and SYDVKM. The CDR3: CASSLLAGTDTGELFF. The CDR3 DNA is TGTGCCAGCAGTTTATTAGCCGGGACCGACACCGGGGAGCTGTTTTTT. Full variable domain (rest looked up from reference TRBV28 and TRBJ2-2): DVKVTQSSRYLVKRTGEKVFLECVQDMDHENMFWYRQDPGLGLRLIYFSYDVKMKEKGDIPEGYSVSREKKERFSLILESASTNQTSMYLCASSLLAGTDTGELFFGEGSRLTVL.

The genes are TRBV19 and TRBJ1-1; unclear D gene. V shed 5 bases and J shed 10 bases, with 11 bases lying between them. The CDR3 consists of 11 residues. The germline gives CDR1 LNHDA, CDR2 SQIVND (reference sequence). In DNA form, the CDR3 reads TGTGCCAGTAGTCCCGGTCCGGGAGCTTTCTTT. Translation: CASSPGPGAFF.

V and J are TRBV15 and TRBJ1-4, with 9 bases fitting TRBD1. The V and J ends lost 1 base and 6 bases, in that order; junction bases with no gene match: 3. The CDR3 is made up of 15 amino acids. Per germline, CDR1 LNHNV and CDR2 YYDKDF (reference sequence). This CDR3 reads CATSRVGDRDEKLFF. CDR3 bases: TGTGCCACCAGCAGAGTAGGGGACAGGGATGAAAAACTGTTTTTT. Full variable domain (outside the CDR3, taken from reference TRBV15 and TRBJ1-4): DAMVIQNPRYQVTQFGKPVTLSCSQTLNHNVMYWYQQKSSQAPKLLFHYYDKDFNNEADTPDNFQSRRPNTSFCFLDIRSPGLGDTAMYLCATSRVGDRDEKLFFGSGTQLSVL.

This chain connects TRBV28 to TRBJ1-5, with a tentative D call TRBD1 (5 bases). With 1 base removed from V and 2 bases from J, the gap between germline ends came to 12 bases. The CDR3 is 16 amino acids. The germline V gene encodes CDR1 MDHEN and CDR2 SYDVKM. The CDR3 loop is CASSLYPPGGNQPQHF. DNA for the CDR3: TGTGCCAGCAGTTTATACCCCCCGGGGGGCAATCAGCCCCAGCATTTT.

The chain carries TRBV5-4 and TRBJ1-2; TRBD1 aligns across 7 bases. Trimming at V came to 10 bases and at J to 7 bases, leaving 19 bases not matched to a gene. The CDR3 runs to 15 residues. Germline V gene sequence: CDR1 SGHNT, CDR2 YYREEE (reference sequence). The CDR3 DNA reads as TGTGCCTGCACCGGAGGGGGCGTAAGATACGGTGGCTACACCTTC. It encodes CACTGGGVRYGGYTF.